A selection of T cell receptor beta chains follows, all from one sample in a study of OX40 agonist ivuxolimab in advanced cancers. The table came from immunoSEQ multiplex PCR; TCRdb's copy has only in-frame clones and leaves some out. Here the sample spans approximately 72,000 clones, roughly 84% being singletons. The input for sequencing was CD4+ or CD8+ T cells sorted from blood, taken in a trial of the OX40 agonist ivuxolimab. The receptors here all came from an adult with an advanced solid tumor such as melanoma, head and neck, liver or kidney cancer. Each CDR3 is given with its conserved first and last residue. D genes are given only for firm matches. Not every row has a clone size; where given, it reads once, few, many or a size class.

TGTGCCAGCAGCTTGGGGGGCAGGGGCCAAGAGACCCAGTACTTC | CASSLGGRGQETQYF | NA | NA | TRBJ2-5 | TRBV7-9
TGTGCCAGCAGCTTAGCTGGGGTCGGCATCTACAATGAGCAGTTCTTC | CASSLAGVGIYNEQFF | NA | once | TRBJ2-1 | TRBV7-2
TGTGCCAGCAGCTCCCGCCCCGGGCCTCAGAACACTGAAGCTTTCTTT | CASSSRPGPQNTEAFF | NA | few | TRBJ1-1 | TRBV7-2
TGCGCCAGCAGCTTGAGGAGTTTCGCTAGCGGGAATGTCGAGCAGTACTTC | CASSLRSFASGNVEQYF | TRBD2 | NA | TRBJ2-7 | TRBV5-1
TGTGCCAGCTCACCTTCTGCCCCCCAAGGGTACAATGAGCAGTTCTTC | CASSPSAPQGYNEQFF | NA | NA | TRBJ2-1 | TRBV18
TGTGCCAGCTCACAAAGTCCAGCGGGCGAGCAGTTCTTC | CASSQSPAGEQFF | NA | NA | TRBJ2-1 | TRBV18
TGTGCCAGCAGCTCGGGGGGGGGACGGAATCAGCCCCAGCATTTT | CASSSGGGRNQPQHF | NA | NA | TRBJ1-5 | TRBV7-8
TGTGCCAGCAGTCCCGATATCGGGGACCATCAGCCCCAGCATTTT | CASSPDIGDHQPQHF | NA | NA | TRBJ1-5 | TRBV28
TGTGCCAGCAGTGAGATGTACGAGCAGTACTTC | CASSEMYEQYF | NA | NA | TRBJ2-7 | TRBV6-5
TGTGCCAGCAGTCTAACCGCAGGGACTGAAGCTTTCTTT | CASSLTAGTEAFF | NA | NA | TRBJ1-1 | TRBV6-5
TGTGCCAGCAGCTTAAAGTCGAACACTGAAGCTTTCTTT | CASSLKSNTEAFF | NA | NA | TRBJ1-1 | TRBV11-2
TGCGCCAGCAGCTTGGCCGGCGCGATCTCTGGAAACACCATATATTTT | CASSLAGAISGNTIYF | NA | NA | TRBJ1-3 | TRBV5-1
TGTGCCAGCAGCCCCTCCGGGACCGGGGAGCTGTTTTTT | CASSPSGTGELFF | NA | NA | TRBJ2-2 | TRBV6-6
TGTGCCAGCAGCCCCATCGCAGGGACGCGCGGCTACACCTTC | CASSPIAGTRGYTF | NA | NA | TRBJ1-2 | TRBV9
TGTGCCAGCAGCCTTGGACAGGGGGCCTACGAGCAGTACTTC | CASSLGQGAYEQYF | TRBD1 | few | TRBJ2-7 | TRBV14
TGCGCCAGCAGCTACCGAGGGACAGGGGGATCCTACAATGAGCAGTTCTTC | CASSYRGTGGSYNEQFF | TRBD1 | NA | TRBJ2-1 | TRBV5-1
TGTGCCAGCGTCCTCAGGGGATCTACGCAGTATTTT | CASVLRGSTQYF | NA | NA | TRBJ2-3 | TRBV7-2
TGCAGCGTTGTTCAATCCAGCACAGATACGCAGTATTTT | CSVVQSSTDTQYF | NA | NA | TRBJ2-3 | TRBV29-1
TGTGCCAGCAGCCAAGTCCGGTCGAGCGGGAGGGCGGACGAGCAGTACTTC | CASSQVRSSGRADEQYF | TRBD2 | few | TRBJ2-7 | TRBV14
TGTGCCAGCAGCCGTCAGGCTTACGGTGAAGCTTTCTTT | CASSRQAYGEAFF | NA | NA | TRBJ1-1 | TRBV7-3
TGTGCCAGCAGTGAATTGTTTGCAACTAATGAAAAACTGTTTTTT | CASSELFATNEKLFF | NA | NA | TRBJ1-4 | TRBV2
TGTGCCAGCAGTCCCGGGACAGGGGTTCAGCCCCAGCATTTT | CASSPGTGVQPQHF | TRBD1 | NA | TRBJ1-5 | TRBV6-6
TGTGCCAGCAGTTTAGCGGTAGGGGGGAATCAGCCCCAGCATTTT | CASSLAVGGNQPQHF | NA | NA | TRBJ1-5 | TRBV27
TGTGCCAGCAGCTCCGGGACAGCGGGCACCGGGGAGCTGTTTTTT | CASSSGTAGTGELFF | NA | NA | TRBJ2-2 | TRBV5-5
TGTGCCATCAGTATCCAGAGAGATACGCAGTATTTT | CAISIQRDTQYF | NA | NA | TRBJ2-3 | TRBV10-3
TGTGCCAGCAGCTTCTTCAGGACTACGAACGGGGAGCTGTTTTTT | CASSFFRTTNGELFF | NA | once | TRBJ2-2 | TRBV7-9
TGTGCCAGCAGCGCCGACAGGGGAACTGGAAACACCATATATTTT | CASSADRGTGNTIYF | TRBD1 | NA | TRBJ1-3 | TRBV5-6
TGTGCCAGCAGCGGGGAAAACAGGGACAGGTACGAGCAGTACTTC | CASSGENRDRYEQYF | TRBD1 | NA | TRBJ2-7 | TRBV9
TGCGCCAGCAGCTTGGTGGTCGGCGGAGAGACCCAGTACTTC | CASSLVVGGETQYF | NA | NA | TRBJ2-5 | TRBV5-1
TGTGCCAGCAGCCCGGGGAGCCCCCTCTACGAGCAGTACTTC | CASSPGSPLYEQYF | NA | NA | TRBJ2-7 | TRBV7-6
TGTGCCATCAGTATAGCGGGGGAGGGCACAGATACGCAGTATTTT | CAISIAGEGTDTQYF | TRBD2 | NA | TRBJ2-3 | TRBV28
TGTGCCAGCAGCGTAGAGGGGGTGGCGAGCTCCTACGAGCAGTACTTC | CASSVEGVASSYEQYF | NA | NA | TRBJ2-7 | TRBV9
TGTGCCAGCCGTCATAGTGAAAATGAGCAGTTCTTC | CASRHSENEQFF | NA | NA | TRBJ2-1 | TRBV2
TGTGCCACCATAGGTCAGGGGGCCGGGGAGCTGTTTTTT | CATIGQGAGELFF | TRBD1 | once | TRBJ2-2 | TRBV19
TGCGCCAGCAGTGAGCCTCAGTTGGTAGGAGGGGAGGGCTACACCTTC | CASSEPQLVGGEGYTF | NA | NA | TRBJ1-2 | TRBV10-2
TGTGCCAGCAGGGCCACTTCTAACTATGGCTACACCTTC | CASRATSNYGYTF | NA | medium-sized | TRBJ1-2 | TRBV6-1
TGCAGCGTTGAAGTAGGTTCCGGAGGGAGTGCAAATCAGCCCCAGCATTTT | CSVEVGSGGSANQPQHF | NA | once | TRBJ1-5 | TRBV29-1
TGTGCCAGCAGCTGGACGGGGAGTAGCAATCAGCCCCAGCATTTT | CASSWTGSSNQPQHF | NA | NA | TRBJ1-5 | TRBV5-6
TGTGCCAGCTCATCGACTACAGGGAGGGGAAATGGCTACACCTTC | CASSSTTGRGNGYTF | NA | NA | TRBJ1-2 | TRBV18
TGTGCCAGCAGCGCTATACAGTCTTATGGTTCACCCCTCCACTTT | CASSAIQSYGSPLHF | NA | NA | TRBJ1-6 | TRBV9
TGCGCCAGCACTCTCGAGGGGGATGAGCAGTTCTTC | CASTLEGDEQFF | NA | NA | TRBJ2-1 | TRBV5-1
TGTGCCTGGGGAGGACCAGGAAGAGAAAAACTGTTTTTT | CAWGGPGREKLFF | NA | NA | TRBJ1-4 | TRBV30
TGTGCCAGCAGTGAAAGGAGGATGTGGACTGAAGCTTTCTTT | CASSERRMWTEAFF | NA | NA | TRBJ1-1 | TRBV6-1
TGTGCCAGCAGTATAGGGACAGTCCAAGAGACCCAGTACTTC | CASSIGTVQETQYF | TRBD1 | NA | TRBJ2-5 | TRBV6-1
TGTGCCAGCAGCGGGGGACAGGGGGTACGATCCTATAATTCACCCCTCCACTTT | CASSGGQGVRSYNSPLHF | TRBD1 | NA | TRBJ1-6 | TRBV5-4
TGTGCCTGGAGTCTGGGAACCGGGGAGCTGTTTTTT | CAWSLGTGELFF | NA | once | TRBJ2-2 | TRBV30
TGTGCCAGCAGCCCGGGACTAGCCTCGGGCACCGGGGAGCTGTTTTTT | CASSPGLASGTGELFF | TRBD2 | NA | TRBJ2-2 | TRBV7-3
TGTGCCAGCAGCGTATCGTGGGGGCAGGCAAAAAACATTCAGTACTTC | CASSVSWGQAKNIQYF | NA | NA | TRBJ2-4 | TRBV9
TGTGCCAGCATGGCAGCGAACACCGGGGAGCTGTTTTTT | CASMAANTGELFF | NA | NA | TRBJ2-2 | TRBV7-3
TGTGCCAGCTCAACTTCGTTGGGGTTGGACTATGGCTACACCTTC | CASSTSLGLDYGYTF | NA | few | TRBJ1-2 | TRBV18
TGTGCCAGCAGCTTCGGACTAGCGGGACTCACAGATACGCAGTATTTT | CASSFGLAGLTDTQYF | TRBD2 | NA | TRBJ2-3 | TRBV5-4
TGTGCCGCTACAGGGGCGCTGGGCACAGATACGCAGTATTTT | CAATGALGTDTQYF | TRBD1 | NA | TRBJ2-3 | TRBV6-1
TGTGCCAGCAGTTATAACCGGGACTCCTCCTACGAGCAGTACTTC | CASSYNRDSSYEQYF | NA | once | TRBJ2-7 | TRBV6-6
TGTGCCAGCTGGAGGACAGGGAAGGGCTACACCTTC | CASWRTGKGYTF | TRBD1 | NA | TRBJ1-2 | TRBV9
TGTGCCAGCAGTCTCGACAGGGCGAATTGGTACGAGCAGTACTTC | CASSLDRANWYEQYF | TRBD1 | NA | TRBJ2-7 | TRBV7-2